The rows below give T cell receptor beta chains drawn from one sample of a study of cytomegalovirus exposure and HLA in healthy donors. Assay used: immunoSEQ multiplex PCR; TCRdb lists only in-frame clones, some missing. The sample carries about 270,000 clones, about nine tenths recorded once. The sequencing sample was made of PBMCs. The source is a man aged 40-50 years in good health and CMV-seropositive. Both conserved end residues are part of each CDR3.

TRBJ2-7 | TRBV28 | CASSLFGGYEQYF
TRBJ2-7 | TRBV19 | CASSLLAGGSYEQYF
TRBJ1-2 | TRBV2 | CASSEAIQIRYGYTF
TRBJ1-2 | TRBV11-2 | CASSLGAGQRVYGYTF
TRBJ2-7 | TRBV7-3 | CASSLGTSAPYEQYF
TRBJ2-7 | TRBV29-1 | CSVVSWDSYEQYF
TRBJ2-1 | TRBV10-3 | CAISDSQEQFF
TRBJ1-2 | TRBV7-2 | CASSRQAGGNYGYTF
TRBJ2-7 | TRBV15 | CATSRTRLAGTASEQYF
TRBJ2-1 | TRBV28 | CASSSDSSTYNEQFF
TRBJ2-1 | TRBV2 | CASSEGLAGNEQFF
TRBJ1-5 | TRBV28 | CASSDTGVAQPQHF
TRBJ1-5 | TRBV5-6 | CASSLAEAYSNQPQHF
TRBJ1-1 | TRBV5-5 | CASSAVGGRSTEAFF
TRBJ2-3 | TRBV28 | CASSVASSSTDTQYF
TRBJ2-7 | TRBV30 | CAWSMGQDYEQYF
TRBJ2-3 | TRBV7-3 | CASSLRSGGCTDTQYF
TRBJ1-4 | TRBV2 | CASSENVGVKEKLFF
TRBJ1-1 | TRBV7-8 | CASSLARGRDTEAFF
TRBJ1-1 | TRBV6-1 | CASKGQLNTEAFF
TRBJ1-4 | TRBV7-9 | CASSPGGGTTNEKLFF
TRBJ1-1 | TRBV7-8 | CASSLARGNTEAFF
TRBJ1-5 | TRBV19 | CASGQNQPQHF
TRBJ2-5 | TRBV5-1 | CASSFAREAQYF
TRBJ1-6 | TRBV9 | CASSPRGEGVSPLHF
TRBJ2-3 | TRBV6-5 | CASGGGGGRADTQYF
TRBJ1-2 | TRBV5-1 | CASSWGTGFDGYTF
TRBJ1-5 | TRBV7-3 | CASSLTAGDQPQHF
TRBJ2-7 | TRBV6-5 | CASSYSRDSYEQYF
TRBJ1-5 | TRBV7-8 | CASSLEWLSGQPQHF
TRBJ2-2 | TRBV2 | CASSLTSTGELFF
TRBJ2-7 | TRBV5-1 | CASSLGLAGSYEQYF
TRBJ2-7 | TRBV11-2 | CASSFGDTRMRDYEQYF
TRBJ2-5 | TRBV11-3 | CASSLRSGGVRETQYF
TRBJ2-2 | TRBV2 | CASRGADENTGELFF
TRBJ1-2 | TRBV6-5 | CASSEGAHYGYTF
TRBJ2-5 | TRBV7-9 | CASSPKEGWETQYF
TRBJ1-5 | TRBV6-1 | CAANQGNQPQHF
TRBJ1-1 | TRBV7-9 | CASSQAGARNTEAFF
TRBJ2-1 | TRBV13 | CASSPGTSLHEQFF